These 30 T cell receptor beta chains originate from one sample sequenced in a study of cytomegalovirus exposure and HLA in healthy donors. Primers included in the PCR were 60 Vbeta and 13 Jbeta primers. Only in-frame clones appear in the TCRdb table, and some are missing; sequencing was by immunoSEQ multiplex PCR. In the table there are approximately 190,000 clones, about 81% of which are singletons. Sequencing input: PBMCs. These receptors were taken from a woman younger than 30 in good health and CMV-seronegative.

This clone was counted a few times. CDR3 nucleotide sequence: TGTGCCAGCAGTTTGAATAGCGGGAGGGTTCGGGAGCAGTACTTC. Protein: CASSLNSGRVREQYF. The chain links TRBV27 to TRBJ2-7; 11 bases are a match to TRBD2. The CDR3 totals 15 residues. Germline-derived CDR1 and CDR2 are MNHEY and SMNVEV (reference sequence). V lost 3 bases to trimming and J lost 7 bases; unmatched junction nucleotides: 8.

The rearrangement joins TRBV10-3 to TRBJ2-7, with 9 bases that match TRBD1. The CDR3 has 14 amino acids. Germline V gives CDR1 ENHRY, CDR2 SYGVKD. V gave up 6 bases and J gave up 3 bases; unmatched junction bases: 6. CDR3 loop: CAISPDRGFYEQYF. The DNA for the CDR3 is TGTGCCATCAGCCCGGACAGGGGATTCTACGAGCAGTACTTC.

J is TRBJ2-3 and V is TRBV6-5; perhaps TRBD2 as D (6 bases). CDR1 is MNHEY, CDR2 SVGAGI, per germline. Trimming shortened V by 6 bases and J by 3 bases, and 10 bases separated the two germline ends. This CDR3 has 13 amino acids. CDR3 DNA: TGTGCCAGCAGGGACTACCTTACAGATACGCAGTATTTT. Protein product: CASRDYLTDTQYF.

On this clone itself: One junction end disagrees with the germline gene, perhaps due to a read error. The chain carries TRBV19 and TRBJ2-5; TRBD2 might be the D (6 bases). The CDR3 contains 14 residues. CDR1 and CDR2 from the germline V gene are LNHDA and SQIVND (reference sequence). CDR3 in DNA: TGTGCCAGTAGTATGGGAGGAAACCATGAGACCCAGTACTTC. This gives the protein CASSMGGNHETQYF.

J is TRBJ2-1 and V is TRBV28; D not resolved. The CDR3 length is 14 residues. Germline V lookup: CDR1 MDHEN, CDR2 SYDVKM. With 5 bases removed from V and 5 bases from J, the gap between germline ends came to 13 bases. In nucleotides, the CDR3 is TGTGCCAGCAGTCGCGACTTCGCTAACAATGAGCAGTTCTTC. Translated: CASSRDFANNEQFF.

The chain employs TRBV11-2 and TRBJ1-3; D is perhaps TRBD1 (5 bases). V lost 7 bases, J lost 0 bases, and 13 bases lay in between. The CDR3 is made up of 15 amino acids. The germline V gene encodes CDR1 SGHAT and CDR2 FQNNGV. This CDR3 is CASTPTVFSGNTIYF. The CDR3 coding sequence is TGTGCCAGCACCCCGACAGTTTTCTCTGGAAACACCATATATTTT.

V and J are TRBV27 and TRBJ2-5, with 7 bases fitting TRBD1. The CDR3 is 16 amino acids. Unmatched junction bases numbered 12, after V lost 5 bases and J lost 3 bases. Per germline, CDR1 MNHEY and CDR2 SMNVEV (reference sequence). The CDR3 reads CASSRGKQGFKETQYF. CDR3 nucleotides: TGTGCCAGCAGTAGGGGGAAACAGGGGTTTAAAGAGACCCAGTACTTC.

The chain joins TRBV27 to TRBJ2-2, with D hard to call. Deletions cut 2 bases from V and 4 bases from J, with 5 bases between. Germline V lookup: CDR1 MNHEY, CDR2 SMNVEV (reference sequence). The CDR3 spans 13 residues. The CDR3 coding sequence is TGTGCCAGCAGTTTAAAAGCCACCGGGGAGCTGTTTTTT. Amino acids: CASSLKATGELFF.

This chain links TRBV6-5 with TRBJ1-2, with D tentatively TRBD1 (6 bases). This CDR3 is 13 amino acids long. The V end lost 8 bases, the J end lost 0 bases, and 10 bases lay between the germline ends. In germline, CDR1 is MNHEY, CDR2 SVGAGI. CDR3 region: CASRDTSNYGYTF. CDR3 DNA sequence: TGTGCCAGCCGGGACACCTCTAACTATGGCTACACCTTC.

The rearrangement joins TRBV6-5 to TRBJ2-2; TRBD2 aligns across 11 bases. CDR1 and CDR2 (germline): MNHEY, SVGAGI. The CDR3 runs to 16 residues. J was trimmed by 4 bases and V by 4 bases; bases with no gene match: 5. CDR3 sequence (DNA): TGTGCCAGCAGTTTTTCTAGCGGGGGGCGCACCGGGGAGCTGTTTTTT. It is translated as CASSFSSGGRTGELFF.

This chain joins TRBV16 and TRBJ2-5, with D possibly TRBD1 on 5 matching bases. This CDR3 comprises 14 residues. In germline, CDR1 is KGHSY, CDR2 FQNENV. V was clipped by 4 bases and J by 2 bases, with 11 bases between them. The CDR3 coding sequence is TGTGCCAGCAGCCGAAGGGGTGGACAAGAGACCCAGTACTTC. Translated: CASSRRGGQETQYF.

This chain joins TRBV2 and TRBJ2-5, with D perhaps TRBD2 (6 bases). Germline V gene sequence: CDR1 SNHLY, CDR2 FYNNEI. V was pared by 7 bases and J by 5 bases, with 14 bases between. The CDR3 is made up of 13 amino acids. The CDR3 nucleotides are TGTGCCAGCAAGGCACACCGGGGGGAGACCCAGTACTTC. Its translation: CASKAHRGETQYF.

V usage is TRBV6-5 and J usage is TRBJ1-5; TRBD1 might be the D (6 bases). This CDR3 has 14 residues. Germline V lookup: CDR1 MNHEY, CDR2 SVGAGI. Between the trimmed V and J ends, which lost 6 bases and 1 base, there was a span of 10 bases. CDR3 nucleotides: TGTGCCAGCAGGATGGACAGCAGCAATCAGCCCCAGCATTTT. Translating it yields CASRMDSSNQPQHF.

This chain links TRBV5-1 with TRBJ1-1, with 7 bases identical to TRBD1. The V segment lost 4 bases and the J segment 4 bases; nucleotides outside the gene matches: 4. Germline values: CDR1 SGHRS, CDR2 YFSETQ. This CDR3 spans 13 amino acids. CDR3 sequence reads: CASSQAGGTEAFF. CDR3 bases: TGCGCCAGCAGCCAGGCAGGGGGCACTGAAGCTTTCTTT.

V and J are TRBV7-2 and TRBJ2-2; 8 bases map to TRBD1. The CDR3 has 15 amino acids. J was trimmed by 7 bases and V by 5 bases; bases with no gene match: 9. Germline-derived CDR1 and CDR2 are SGHTA and FQGNSA. CDR3 nucleotides: TGTGCCAGCAGCCCCGGACAGGGAATAGACGGGGAGCTGTTTTTT. Translating it yields CASSPGQGIDGELFF.

The chain employs TRBV5-1 and TRBJ2-2, with a possible D match to TRBD1 (6 bases). V was cut by 2 bases and J by 1 base, with 9 bases left in between. The CDR3 consists of 15 residues. Germline CDR1 and CDR2: SGHRS and YFSETQ. This CDR3 reads CASSFRGQNTGELFF. DNA of the CDR3: TGCGCCAGCAGCTTCAGGGGCCAGAACACCGGGGAGCTGTTTTTT.

V gene TRBV29-1 combines with J gene TRBJ1-1; TRBD1 agrees at 8 bases. Per germline, CDR1 SQVTM and CDR2 ANQGSEA. V dropped 5 bases and J dropped 1; count of bases not matched to a gene: 9. The CDR3 is 15 residues long. CDR3 sequence reads: CSVNRGKTSNTEAFF. The CDR3, as DNA: TGCAGCGTTAACAGGGGGAAAACTTCGAACACTGAAGCTTTCTTT.

This clone has a single count. J is TRBJ1-2 and V is TRBV6-5; tentatively, D is TRBD1 (6 bases). Per germline, CDR1 MNHEY and CDR2 SVGAGI. There are 14 residues in the CDR3. V was cut by 11 bases and J by 2 bases, with 18 bases left in between. The CDR3 coding sequence is TGTGCCGCTCGGGGTTGGGGACACAACTATGGCTACACCTTC. Its protein is CAARGWGHNYGYTF.

In this sample, this clone turned up once. This chain uses TRBV11-2 with TRBJ2-7; 7 bases agree with TRBD1. Germline V gives CDR1 SGHAT, CDR2 FQNNGV. This CDR3 has 15 residues. J was trimmed by 2 bases and V by 1 base; bases with no gene match: 5. The CDR3 coding sequence is TGTGCCAGCAGCTTAGGTCAGGGGGTAACCTACGAGCAGTACTTC. This sequence encodes CASSLGQGVTYEQYF.

This clone was counted a single time. This chain joins TRBV6-5 and TRBJ1-1; D unclear. CDR1 and CDR2 (germline): MNHEY, SVGAGI. This CDR3 has 12 residues. Trimming left V 4 bases short and J 3 bases short, with 6 bases between. In nucleotides, the CDR3 is TGTGCCAGCAGTTTTATTGACACTGAAGCTTTCTTT. Translating it yields CASSFIDTEAFF.

The CDR3, as DNA: TGTGCCATCAGTGAACGAAAAGAGGATCAGCCCCAGCATTTT. As protein: CAISERKEDQPQHF. The chain employs TRBV10-3 and TRBJ1-5; D not certain. Germline CDR1 is ENHRY and CDR2 is SYGVKD. The V gene lost 3 bases and the J gene lost 5 bases, with 11 bases spanning the gap. The CDR3 totals 14 residues.

The V and J genes are TRBV7-8 and TRBJ2-7; 10 positions agree with TRBD2. CDR1 and CDR2 (germline): SGHVS, FQNEAQ. Losses at the gene ends were 5 bases for V and 4 bases for J; bases not matched to a gene: 5. CDR3 length: 14 residues. CDR3 loop: CASSPSGSHYEQYF. The CDR3 DNA reads TGTGCCAGCAGCCCTAGCGGGAGTCATTACGAGCAGTACTTC.

The chain is built from TRBV19 and TRBJ2-3, with 11 bases identical to TRBD2. Unmatched junction bases numbered 2, after V lost 5 bases and J lost 1 base. This CDR3 has 15 residues. Looked up from germline, CDR1 is LNHDA and CDR2 is SQIVND (reference sequence). The CDR3 region has the DNA TGTGCCAGTAGTCCGGGACTAGCGGGCACAGATACGCAGTATTTT. This gives the protein CASSPGLAGTDTQYF.

The V gene is TRBV28, the J gene TRBJ2-1; D not resolved. V lost 2 bases and J 4 bases, leaving 15 bases between the germline ends. CDR3 length: 16 amino acids. CDR1 and CDR2 from the germline V gene are MDHEN and SYDVKM. DNA for the CDR3: TGTGCCAGCAGTTTAGACGCGGTGTTAACTTACAATGAGCAGTTCTTC. Protein: CASSLDAVLTYNEQFF.

This clone occurred a few times. V gene TRBV27 combines with J gene TRBJ2-3, with TRBD2 matching 15 bases. CDR1 is MNHEY, CDR2 SMNVEV, per germline (reference sequence). The CDR3 runs to 22 residues. The ends lost 8 bases at V and 0 bases at J; junction bases unmatched: 21. The chain's CDR3 is CASSIMAPGLAGGTSSTDTQYF. The CDR3 coding sequence is TGTGCCAGCTCCATAATGGCCCCTGGACTAGCGGGAGGGACCTCTAGCACAGATACGCAGTATTTT.

With regard to this clone: At one boundary the junction diverges from the germline segment, which might be a read error. The V gene is TRBV7-9, the J gene TRBJ2-7; 9 nucleotides agree with TRBD1. The CDR3 is 13 residues long. The germline V gene encodes CDR1 SEHNR and CDR2 FQNEAQ (reference sequence). CDR3 nucleotide sequence: TGTTCCAGCAGTTATGGACAGGGGTACGAGCAGTACTTC. Its translation: CSSSYGQGYEQYF. The whole variable domain, filled in from reference TRBV7-9 and TRBJ2-7, reads DTGVSQNPRHKITKRGQNVTFRCDPISEHNRLYWYRQTLGQGPEFLTYFQNEAQLEKSRLLSDRFSAERPKGSFSTLEIQRTEQGDSAMYLCSSSYGQGYEQYFGPGTRLTVT.

This rearrangement joins TRBV7-8 to TRBJ2-1, with TRBD1 as a possible D gene (6 bases). The ends were cut back, 0 bases at V and 6 bases at J, with 9 bases in the middle. The CDR3 is made up of 14 amino acids. Germline assignment: CDR1 SGHVS and CDR2 FQNEAQ. The CDR3: CASSLAGTFNEQFF. The DNA for the CDR3 is TGTGCCAGCAGCTTAGCCGGGACATTCAATGAGCAGTTCTTC.

In its sample, this clone was seen a few times. The chain joins TRBV7-9 to TRBJ2-1; D is unclear. CDR1 is SEHNR and CDR2 is FQNEAQ in the germline V gene (reference sequence). V was cut by 5 bases and J by 6 bases, with 8 bases left in between. The CDR3 extends over 12 amino acids. The chain's CDR3 is CASSALGNEQFF. The CDR3 nucleotides are TGTGCCAGCAGCGCCCTAGGCAATGAGCAGTTCTTC. Variable domain in full (rest from reference TRBV7-9 and TRBJ2-1): DTGVSQNPRHKITKRGQNVTFRCDPISEHNRLYWYRQTLGQGPEFLTYFQNEAQLEKSRLLSDRFSAERPKGSFSTLEIQRTEQGDSAMYLCASSALGNEQFFGPGTRLTVL.

The J gene is TRBJ2-7, the V gene TRBV10-1, with TRBD2 matching 7 bases. The V gene's germline CDR1 is WNHNN and CDR2 SYGVQD (reference sequence). This CDR3 is built from 16 residues. V was pared by 2 bases and J by 0 bases, with 7 bases of the junction left unmatched. CDR3 in amino acids: CASSEKYGGSSYEQYF. CDR3 nucleotides: TGCGCCAGCAGTGAGAAATACGGGGGGTCCTCCTACGAGCAGTACTTC.

V and J are TRBV30 and TRBJ1-3; D is perhaps TRBD1 (6 bases). Looked up from germline, CDR1 is GTSNPN and CDR2 is SVGIG (reference sequence). The V end lost 5 bases, the J end lost 0 bases, and 14 bases lay between the germline ends. The CDR3 covers 15 residues. CDR3 in DNA: TGTGCCTGGGTAATGAGGGGGTTCTCTGGAAACACCATATATTTT. Its translation is CAWVMRGFSGNTIYF.